This T cell receptor (beta chain) was obtained from a study of CD4+ T cells in melanoma. Assay: immunoSEQ multiplex PCR; the TCRdb copy retains only in-frame clones and omits some. The sample gives roughly 60,000 clones, roughly three quarters of which show up once; under 5.5% is in the top ten. General study points: Reportedly, melanoma neoantigen-specific CD4+ T cells showed varied differentiation states. A reported correlation linked neoantigen-specific CD4+ T cells to CD8+, macrophage and B cell function.

As regards this clone: The antigen is undetermined.

The sequence derives from a human donor with melanoma. The sample taken for sequencing was tumor tissue.

CDR3: CASSGLVLGGRAYGYTF. The DNA of the CDR3 is TGTGCCAGCAGTGGACTTGTCTTGGGCGGGCGGGCCTATGGCTACACCTTC. The genes are TRBV2 and TRBJ1-2, with D unresolved. CDR1 and CDR2 from the germline V gene are SNHLY and FYNNEI. V was clipped by 4 bases and J by 4 bases, with 22 bases between them. This CDR3 contains 17 residues. Variable domain in full (rest from reference TRBV2 and TRBJ1-2): EPEVTQTPSHQVTQMGQEVILRCVPISNHLYFYWYRQILGQKVEFLVSFYNNEISEKSEIFDDQFSVERPDGSNFTLKIRSTKLEDSAMYFCASSGLVLGGRAYGYTFGSGTRLTVV.